Below are 9 T cell receptor beta chains sequenced from a single sample in a study of T-cell memory formation after mild COVID-19. TCRdb reprocessed the 5' RACE reads with MiXCR, giving one entry per CDR3 protein. This sample has hundreds of thousands of distinct CDR3 sequences; about a fifth occur once, and the top ten carry around 8.4%. Specimen: PBMCs or a T cell subset sorted from them (not recorded which). Receptors originate from an adult woman who had mild COVID-19 (a few samples of this study predate the infection). Cell type and time point are not known.

V usage is TRBV7-2 and J usage is TRBJ2-5; D perhaps matches TRBD2 (6 bases). CDR3 size: 15 residues. Trimming cost V 3 bases and J 1 base, with 12 bases left between them. Germline values: CDR1 SGHTA, CDR2 FQGNSA. CDR3 in amino acids: CASSLVRGPQETQYF. The DNA for the CDR3 is TGTGCCAGCAGCTTGGTGCGGGGCCCCCAAGAGACCCAGTACTTC.

This clonotype was counted only a few times. V and J are TRBV10-3 and TRBJ2-3, with TRBD2 identical over 11 bases. The V gene end was trimmed by 4 bases and the J gene end by 4 bases; junction bases not matched to a gene: 4. The CDR3 totals 15 residues. Germline V lookup: CDR1 ENHRY, CDR2 SYGVKD. The CDR3 sequence: CAISGATSGADTQYF. The CDR3 DNA sequence: TGTGCCATCAGTGGAGCGACTAGCGGGGCAGATACGCAGTATTTT.

In this sample, this clonotype turned up a few times. J is TRBJ2-7 and V is TRBV29-1, with TRBD1 as a possible D gene (6 bases). This CDR3 is built from 13 residues. Trimming cost V 7 bases and J 6 bases, with 19 bases left between them. Germline loops: CDR1 SQVTM, CDR2 ANQGSEA. The CDR3 here is CSGGDNGPSEQYF. For the CDR3, the DNA is TGCAGCGGAGGGGACAATGGACCCTCCGAGCAGTACTTC.

The chain employs TRBV18 and TRBJ2-3, with D tentatively TRBD2 (5 bases). The CDR3 covers 15 residues. Per germline, CDR1 KGHSH and CDR2 LQKENI. V gave up 4 bases and J gave up 3 bases, with 14 bases separating them. The CDR3 coding sequence is TGTGCCAGCTCACGGTCTACAGCGGTGACAGATACGCAGTATTTT. Its translation is CASSRSTAVTDTQYF. The full variable domain, with the rest looked up from reference TRBV18 and TRBJ2-3, is NAGVMQNPRHLVRRRGQEARLRCSPMKGHSHVYWYRQLPEEGLKFMVYLQKENIIDESGMPKERFSAEFPKEGPSILRIQQVVRGDSAAYFCASSRSTAVTDTQYFGPGTRLTVL.

This clonotype was seen once. A read error is possible here, since a much larger clone lies one base away. The chain couples TRBV5-1 to TRBJ2-4, with D possibly TRBD1 on 5 matching bases. Germline CDR1 SGHRS, CDR2 YFSETQ. The CDR3 loop spans 18 amino acids. V was trimmed by 2 bases and J by 0 bases, leaving 18 bases between them. The CDR3 DNA reads TGCGCCAGCAGCTTCAACACGGCAGGGTCTCTAGCCAAAAACATTCAGTACTTC. Translation gives CASSFNTAGSLAKNIQYF.

The V call is TRBV11-2, the J call TRBJ2-1; D not resolved. Deletions cut 4 bases from V and 2 bases from J, with 15 bases between. The CDR3 extends over 16 amino acids. Germline V gene lookup returns CDR1 SGHAT and CDR2 FQNNGV. The CDR3 DNA reads as TGTGCCAGCAGCTCCCCGGGCCGACCGCCCTACAATGAGCAGTTCTTC. Its translation is CASSSPGRPPYNEQFF. Full variable domain (rest looked up from reference TRBV11-2 and TRBJ2-1): EAGVAQSPRYKIIEKRQSVAFWCNPISGHATLYWYQQILGQGPKLLIQFQNNGVVDDSQLPKDRFSAERLKGVDSTLKIQPAKLEDSAVYLCASSSPGRPPYNEQFFGPGTRLTVL.

The V gene is TRBV12-3 or TRBV12-4, the J gene TRBJ2-1, with TRBD2 matching 8 bases. Trimming removed 7 bases from V and 4 bases from J; junction bases left unmatched: 6. The length of the CDR3 is 14 residues. The CDR3 spells CASTYGGVYNEQFF. CDR3 DNA: TGTGCCAGCACCTACGGGGGGGTGTACAATGAGCAGTTCTTC.

This clonotype was recorded a few times. The J gene is TRBJ2-7, the V gene TRBV27; TRBD1 aligns across 8 bases. Losses at the gene ends were 6 bases for V and 6 bases for J; bases not matched to a gene: 13. This CDR3 region has 15 residues. Germline-derived CDR1 and CDR2 are MNHEY and SMNVEV (reference sequence). The CDR3 DNA sequence: TGTGCCAGCAGCCTAAGGGGGTCAGGGGGCTTCGAGCAGTACTTC. Translating it yields CASSLRGSGGFEQYF.

This chain joins TRBV7-9 and TRBJ1-6; 8 bases agree with TRBD1. Germline assignment: CDR1 SEHNR and CDR2 FQNEAQ (reference sequence). The CDR3 sequence is 15 residues long. The ends lost 1 base at V and 8 bases at J; junction bases unmatched: 4. The CDR3 DNA follows: TGTGCCAGCAGCTTAGGGGGGACAGGACATTCACCCCTCCACTTT. Translated, it gives CASSLGGTGHSPLHF.